These T cell receptor beta chains were read from a single sample in a study of shared clonotypes between healthy human individuals. Repertoires were generated with immunoSEQ multiplex PCR, while TCRdb's copy carries only in-frame clones and drops some. The sample has under 1,100,000 clones, approximately 80% seen once. Source material: memory CD4+ T cells from PBMCs. Receptors were obtained from a man between 18 and 35 years old in good health. Some clones in this sample may be carry-over from other donors' samples. The CDR3 runs from the conserved cysteine through the conserved F or W. Each record gives: J gene, clone size, V gene, D gene, CDR3 protein, CDR3 DNA. D genes are given only for firm matches. Size is omitted from some rows. Given values are once, few, many or a class for expanded clones.

J: TRBJ1-1
size: -
V: TRBV6-5
D: -
CDR3: CASSYRELPNTEAFF
DNA: TGTGCCAGCAGTTACCGGGAACTCCCGAACACTGAAGCTTTCTTT

J: TRBJ1-1
size: -
V: TRBV7-9
D: -
CDR3: CASSDQAWGAFF
DNA: TGTGCCAGCAGCGACCAAGCTTGGGGGGCTTTCTTT

J: TRBJ2-7
size: -
V: TRBV5-5
D: TRBD2
CDR3: CASSSLAGVPYEQYF
DNA: TGTGCCAGCAGCTCTTTAGCGGGAGTCCCCTACGAGCAGTACTTC

J: TRBJ2-7
size: -
V: TRBV7-9
D: -
CDR3: CASSLTLGSYEQYF
DNA: TGTGCCAGCAGCTTGACATTGGGTTCCTACGAGCAGTACTTC

J: TRBJ2-6
size: -
V: TRBV5-1
D: TRBD2
CDR3: CASSWSGNSGANVLTF
DNA: TGCGCCAGCAGCTGGAGCGGGAACTCTGGGGCCAACGTCCTGACTTTC

J: TRBJ2-5
size: -
V: TRBV25-1
D: TRBD2
CDR3: CASSALFAGVRETQYF
DNA: TGTGCCAGCTCGGCCCTCTTCGCGGGAGTACGAGAGACCCAGTACTTC

J: TRBJ2-2
size: -
V: TRBV18
D: -
CDR3: CASSPGYPTGELFF
DNA: TGTGCCAGCTCACCAGGCTACCCCACCGGGGAGCTGTTTTTT

J: TRBJ2-7
size: once
V: TRBV2
D: -
CDR3: CASSAAGYEQYF
DNA: TGTGCCAGCAGTGCGGCGGGGTACGAGCAGTACTTC

J: TRBJ1-2
size: -
V: TRBV5-1
D: TRBD1
CDR3: CASSRDRGMSVDGYTF
DNA: TGCGCCAGCAGTCGGGACAGGGGGATGTCGGTGGATGGCTACACCTTC

J: TRBJ2-1
size: once
V: TRBV28
D: -
CDR3: CASRGGTRMRYNEQFF
DNA: TGTGCCAGCAGGGGGGGTACGAGGATGAGATACAATGAGCAGTTCTTC

J: TRBJ1-2
size: -
V: TRBV7-2
D: TRBD1
CDR3: CASSLDPGRGSGYTF
DNA: TGTGCCAGCAGCTTAGATCCAGGCAGGGGGTCTGGCTACACCTTC

J: TRBJ1-5
size: -
V: TRBV28
D: -
CDR3: CASSLRRTNQPQHF
DNA: TGTGCCAGCAGTTTAAGGCGGACTAATCAGCCCCAGCATTTT

J: TRBJ1-2
size: -
V: TRBV6-5
D: -
CDR3: CASSYYGTHYGYTF
DNA: TGTGCCAGCAGTTACTACGGCACCCACTATGGCTACACCTTC

J: TRBJ1-1
size: -
V: TRBV7-9
D: TRBD1
CDR3: CASSLGRGANTEAFF
DNA: TGTGCCAGCAGCTTAGGCAGGGGGGCAAACACTGAAGCTTTCTTT

J: TRBJ1-5
size: -
V: TRBV6-5
D: -
CDR3: CASSYREGGQPQHF
DNA: TGTGCCAGCAGTTACCGGGAAGGTGGTCAGCCCCAGCATTTT

J: TRBJ1-4
size: -
V: TRBV29-1
D: -
CDR3: CSVETTIGEKLFF
DNA: TGCAGCGTTGAGACGACAATTGGGGAAAAACTGTTTTTT

J: TRBJ2-7
size: once
V: TRBV5-6
D: -
CDR3: CASSLDRAYEQYF
DNA: TGTGCCAGCAGCTTGGACAGGGCCTACGAGCAGTACTTC

J: TRBJ2-7
size: -
V: TRBV2
D: -
CDR3: CASTTPGGEQYF
DNA: TGTGCCAGCACCACTCCCGGGGGCGAGCAGTACTTC

J: TRBJ1-4
size: -
V: TRBV5-1
D: TRBD1
CDR3: CASSLAAGTANEKLFF
DNA: TGCGCCAGCAGCTTGGCCGCGGGGACAGCTAATGAAAAACTGTTTTTT

J: TRBJ2-3
size: -
V: TRBV7-9
D: -
CDR3: CASSLDPSRGIADTQYF
DNA: TGTGCCAGCAGCCTGGACCCCTCCCGGGGTATCGCAGATACGCAGTATTTT

J: TRBJ2-5
size: -
V: TRBV28
D: -
CDR3: CASSSSIPSSETQYF
DNA: TGTGCCAGCAGCTCGTCTATTCCCTCATCGGAGACCCAGTACTTC

J: TRBJ1-1
size: -
V: TRBV6-5
D: -
CDR3: CASSYSPDGNTEAFF
DNA: TGTGCCAGCAGTTACTCTCCCGACGGGAACACTGAAGCTTTCTTT

J: TRBJ2-2
size: few
V: TRBV25-1
D: -
CDR3: CASSERRYGGGELFF
DNA: TGTGCCAGCAGTGAAAGGCGTTATGGCGGCGGGGAGCTGTTTTTT

J: TRBJ1-1
size: -
V: TRBV28
D: -
CDR3: CASSRQDLNTEAFF
DNA: TGTGCCAGCAGCCGACAGGACCTGAACACTGAAGCTTTCTTT

J: TRBJ2-5
size: -
V: TRBV7-2
D: -
CDR3: CASSRGNVETQYF
DNA: TGTGCCAGCAGCCGGGGGAACGTGGAGACCCAGTACTTC

J: TRBJ1-2
size: -
V: TRBV7-9
D: -
CDR3: CASSLVQGVYGYTF
DNA: TGTGCCAGCAGCCTGGTACAGGGAGTCTATGGCTACACCTTC

J: TRBJ1-2
size: -
V: TRBV19
D: -
CDR3: CASSMTRDGYTF
DNA: TGTGCCAGTAGTATGACCAGGGATGGCTACACCTTC

J: TRBJ2-2
size: -
V: TRBV28
D: -
CDR3: CASTSPGELFF
DNA: TGTGCCAGCACCTCTCCCGGGGAGCTGTTTTTT

J: TRBJ2-7
size: -
V: TRBV28
D: -
CDR3: CASSLWSLVHDIKAYEQYF
DNA: TGTGCCAGCAGTTTATGGTCACTAGTACACGACATTAAGGCCTACGAGCAGTACTTC

J: TRBJ2-5
size: -
V: TRBV7-8
D: TRBD2
CDR3: CASSAGLRETQYF
DNA: TGTGCCAGCAGCGCGGGACTACGTGAGACCCAGTACTTC

J: TRBJ2-1
size: -
V: TRBV6-1
D: -
CDR3: CASRAQLGGYNEQFF
DNA: TGTGCCAGCAGGGCGCAACTAGGAGGGTACAATGAGCAGTTCTTC

J: TRBJ1-5
size: -
V: TRBV6-5
D: -
CDR3: CASSTVPGLDQPQHF
DNA: TGTGCCAGCAGCACCGTCCCGGGACTGGACCAGCCCCAGCATTTT

J: TRBJ2-7
size: -
V: TRBV7-9
D: -
CDR3: CASSVGGYEQYF
DNA: TGTGCCAGCAGCGTGGGGGGCTACGAGCAGTACTTC

J: TRBJ2-1
size: few
V: TRBV28
D: -
CDR3: CASSPLEPNEQFF
DNA: TGTGCCAGCAGTCCCCTCGAACCCAATGAGCAGTTCTTC

J: TRBJ2-5
size: -
V: TRBV5-6
D: TRBD2
CDR3: CASSALGGGRATQYF
DNA: TGTGCCAGCAGCGCACTTGGGGGAGGGAGGGCGACCCAGTACTTC

J: TRBJ2-1
size: -
V: TRBV2
D: -
CDR3: CASSYNEPLIF
DNA: TGTGCCAGCAGCTACAATGAACCCCTAATCTTC

J: TRBJ1-2
size: few
V: TRBV4-3
D: TRBD1
CDR3: CASSQVTGGRAYGYTF
DNA: TGCGCCAGCAGCCAAGTAACAGGGGGAAGGGCCTATGGCTACACCTTC

J: TRBJ2-5
size: -
V: TRBV10-1
D: -
CDR3: CANFGGRETQYF
DNA: TGCGCCAATTTCGGGGGAAGGGAGACCCAGTACTTC

J: TRBJ1-5
size: -
V: TRBV7-2
D: -
CDR3: CASSLGPDYQPQHF
DNA: TGTGCCAGCAGCTTAGGCCCAGATTATCAGCCCCAGCATTTT

J: TRBJ1-6
size: -
V: TRBV27
D: TRBD1
CDR3: CARGTGDPASIHNSPLHF
DNA: TGTGCCAGGGGTACAGGGGACCCGGCGTCGATTCATAATTCACCCCTCCACTTT

J: TRBJ2-3
size: -
V: TRBV9
D: TRBD2
CDR3: CASSVERDDTQYF
DNA: TGTGCCAGCAGCGTAGAGCGGGACGATACGCAGTATTTT

J: TRBJ2-7
size: -
V: TRBV28
D: TRBD2
CDR3: CASSSTSGGSYEQYF
DNA: TGTGCCAGCAGCAGCACTAGCGGGGGCTCCTACGAGCAGTACTTC

J: TRBJ2-1
size: few
V: TRBV7-9
D: -
CDR3: CASSPPPGGRGYNEQFF
DNA: TGTGCCAGCAGCCCCCCACCTGGGGGCAGGGGATACAATGAGCAGTTCTTC

J: TRBJ1-2
size: -
V: TRBV6-4
D: TRBD1
CDR3: CASSAGGLGYTF
DNA: TGTGCCAGCAGTGCAGGGGGTCTTGGCTACACCTTC

J: TRBJ1-1
size: -
V: TRBV28
D: -
CDR3: CASSLQGSMVEAFF
DNA: TGTGCCAGCAGTTTACAGGGCAGTATGGTGGAGGCTTTCTTT

J: TRBJ2-2
size: -
V: TRBV10-3
D: -
CDR3: CAISGQQGNTGELFF
DNA: TGTGCCATCAGTGGGCAACAGGGGAACACCGGGGAGCTGTTTTTT

J: TRBJ2-1
size: once
V: TRBV30
D: -
CDR3: CAWKVPDQGGNEQFF
DNA: TGTGCCTGGAAGGTCCCGGATCAGGGTGGAAATGAGCAGTTCTTC

J: TRBJ1-2
size: -
V: TRBV30
D: -
CDR3: CAWSEILSHF
DNA: TGTGCCTGGAGTGAGATATTGTCCCACTTC